This T cell receptor (beta chain) comes out of a study of T cells after yellow fever vaccination. Overall study context: Fractions of limited cellularity were prepared by means of SMART-Seq v4 Ultra Low Input. The study, taken as a whole, reports: Shared CD4/CD8 clonotypes were a small share, likely from convergent recombination.

In its sample, this clonotype was seen many times. Its antigen is undetermined. Trimming removed 5 bases at V and 0 bases at J, with 5 bases between. CDR1 is LNHDA and CDR2 is SQIVND in the germline V gene (reference sequence). CDR3 length equals 12 residues. TCRdb processed the 5' RACE reads anew with MiXCR; each CDR3 protein has one entry. The repertoire holds around 300,000 distinct CDR3 sequences, with 10% to 15% as singletons. The starting material was CD4+ T cells sorted from PBMCs, obtained 45 days after the yellow fever booster vaccination. The J gene is TRBJ2-7, the V gene TRBV19; D unresolved. The source is a man younger than 45 who received the YFV17D yellow fever vaccine. As DNA, the CDR3 is TGTGCCAGTAGTTGGAACTCCTACGAGCAGTACTTC. Protein: CASSWNSYEQYF.